The 3 T cell receptor beta chains listed next were all sequenced from one sample in a study of cytotoxic CD8 clonotypes in ibrutinib-treated CLL. Profiling relied on immunoSEQ multiplex PCR, and the TCRdb table lists in-frame clones only, not all of them. The sample consists of some 200,000 clones, roughly 65% of them appearing once. Sequencing was performed on PBMCs, taken after 12 months of ibrutinib treatment. All receptors come from a human donor with chronic lymphocytic leukemia.

The chain employs TRBV7-2 and TRBJ1-3; D might be TRBD1 (5 bases). V was trimmed by 2 bases and J by 0 bases, leaving 11 bases between them. The germline V gene has CDR1 SGHTA and CDR2 FQGNSA. CDR3 length: 16 amino acids. The CDR3 DNA is TGTGCCAGCAGCTTAATGGGCAGGGCCTCTGGAAACACCATATATTTT. Protein product: CASSLMGRASGNTIYF.

V gene TRBV23-1 combines with J gene TRBJ2-3; 10 bases are a match to TRBD2. TRBV23-1 is classed as an ORF, of uncertain function. With V trimmed by 2 bases and J by 2 bases, 7 bases remained unmatched. The CDR3 consists of 17 residues. CDR3 in DNA: TGCGCCAGCAGTCAAAAGCGGGAGGGCAAAGACACAGATACGCAGTATTTT. Residues: CASSQKREGKDTDTQYF.

This rearrangement joins TRBV10-3 to TRBJ1-1; a weak D match, TRBD1 (6 bases). Trimming left V 2 bases short and J 1 base short, with 8 bases between. The CDR3 is 14 amino acids. Germline assignment: CDR1 ENHRY and CDR2 SYGVKD. CDR3 sequence (DNA): TGTGCCATCAGTGAGGGGGGACAGAACACTGAAGCTTTCTTT. Its translation: CAISEGGQNTEAFF.